This T cell receptor (beta chain) came from a study of T-cell memory formation after mild COVID-19. Notes on the study in general: Those CD4+ clones that contracted were mainly in CM and EM (CD8+ ones in EMRA). Later expanders leaned toward CD4+, whereas clones contracting from day 15 to 85 were balanced CD4/CD8.

5'RACE, which relied on constant-segment primers, yielded TCR alpha and TCR beta cDNA libraries carrying sample barcodes and UMIs. TCRdb recomputed calls from the 5' RACE reads with MiXCR, one row per CDR3 protein. This sample yields hundreds of thousands of distinct CDR3 sequences, of which 20% to 25% are seen a single time; approximately 8% belongs to the top ten. This clonotype has ten or more counts. The antigen remains unidentified. Material: PBMCs or a T cell subset sorted from them (not recorded which). This clonotype originated in an adult woman who had mild COVID-19 (a few samples of this study predate the infection). Cell type and time point are not known.

The CDR3 DNA follows: TGTGCCAGCAGTTTGGACCCGAGCTCCTACAATGAGCAGTTCTTC. Its translation: CASSLDPSSYNEQFF. V usage is TRBV27 and J usage is TRBJ2-1; D not resolved. CDR1 and CDR2 from the germline V gene are MNHEY and SMNVEV (reference sequence). The CDR3 length is 15 residues. The ends were cut back, 3 bases at V and 0 bases at J, with 9 bases in the middle.